These T cell receptor beta chains were read from a single sample in a study of OX40 agonist ivuxolimab in advanced cancers. Only in-frame clones appear in the TCRdb table, and some are missing; sequencing was by immunoSEQ multiplex PCR. Among 90,000 or so clones listed, under 95% were seen once. The sequences come from CD4+ or CD8+ T cells sorted from blood, collected in a trial of the OX40 agonist ivuxolimab. The receptors derive from an adult with an advanced solid tumor such as melanoma, head and neck, liver or kidney cancer. Each CDR3 is given with its conserved first and last residue.

v_gene	CDR3aa
TRBV4-2	CASSQESDTQYF
TRBV5-6	CACPGNTEAFF
TRBV21-1	CASSPKGSGYTGELFF
TRBV7-2	CASSAPTDTQYF
TRBV4-3	CASSYLGGGAQYF
TRBV18	CASSPGLAGMEGTDTQYF
TRBV19	CASTPRDYNQPQHF
TRBV11-2	CASSSLGAGVGTDTQYF
TRBV7-3	CASSLSRSGIDEQFF
TRBV7-9	CASSPITDEQYF
TRBV11-3	CASSPLAGSNEQFF
TRBV2	CASSENRPLTGELFF
TRBV19	CASSPLGTGEETQYF
TRBV7-9	CASTPRRGDTQYF
TRBV4-1	CASSLHLPQGARETQYF
TRBV4-2	CASSQDQSETQYF
TRBV2	CASSELSQHSGNTIYF
TRBV7-9	CASGITQGSGNTIYF
TRBV6-1	CASSARGGGVLYNEQFF
TRBV7-3	CASSPGGAGGRVEQYF
TRBV5-5	CASSLVGETQYF
TRBV5-1	CASSLTATGPYGYTF
TRBV7-6	CASSPRTAFNQPQHF
TRBV6-1	CASSEAVAGGLGTDTQYF
TRBV27	CASSFGDSNQPQHF
TRBV15	CATSREIAAGANVLTF
TRBV7-2	CASSATPAYEQYF
TRBV4-3	CASSQDRGFAGYTF
TRBV7-9	CASSFETDTQYF
TRBV29-1	CSVPLGQGSATQYF
TRBV5-6	CASSSPHPSGTGELFF